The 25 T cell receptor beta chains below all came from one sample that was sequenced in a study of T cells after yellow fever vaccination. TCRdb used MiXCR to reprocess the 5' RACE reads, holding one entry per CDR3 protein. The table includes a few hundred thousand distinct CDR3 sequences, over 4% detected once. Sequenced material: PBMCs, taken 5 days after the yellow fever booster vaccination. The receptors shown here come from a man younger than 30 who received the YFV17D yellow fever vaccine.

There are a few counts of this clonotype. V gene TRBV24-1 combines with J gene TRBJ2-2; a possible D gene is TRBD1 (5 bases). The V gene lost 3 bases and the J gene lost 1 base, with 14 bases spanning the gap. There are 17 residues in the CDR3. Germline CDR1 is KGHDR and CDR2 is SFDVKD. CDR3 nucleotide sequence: TGTGCCACCAGTGATAGAGCTGGGGCTCGGAACACCGGGGAGCTGTTTTTT. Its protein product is CATSDRAGARNTGELFF.

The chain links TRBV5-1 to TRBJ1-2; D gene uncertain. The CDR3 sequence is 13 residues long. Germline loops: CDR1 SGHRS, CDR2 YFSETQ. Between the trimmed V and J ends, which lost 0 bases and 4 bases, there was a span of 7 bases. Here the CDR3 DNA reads TGCGCCAGCAGCTTGGAGAAAGGCTATGGCTACACCTTC. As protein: CASSLEKGYGYTF. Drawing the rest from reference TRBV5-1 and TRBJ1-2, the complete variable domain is KAGVTQTPRYLIKTRGQQVTLSCSPISGHRSVSWYQQTPGQGLQFLFEYFSETQRNKGNFPGRFSGRQFSNSRSEMNVSTLELGDSALYLCASSLEKGYGYTFGSGTRLTVV.

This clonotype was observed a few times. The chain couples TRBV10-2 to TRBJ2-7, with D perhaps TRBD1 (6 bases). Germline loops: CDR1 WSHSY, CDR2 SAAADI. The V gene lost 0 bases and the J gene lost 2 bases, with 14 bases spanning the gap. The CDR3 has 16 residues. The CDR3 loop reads CASSESGRGPTYEQYF. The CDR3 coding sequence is TGCGCCAGCAGTGAGTCGGGCAGGGGACCTACCTACGAGCAGTACTTC.

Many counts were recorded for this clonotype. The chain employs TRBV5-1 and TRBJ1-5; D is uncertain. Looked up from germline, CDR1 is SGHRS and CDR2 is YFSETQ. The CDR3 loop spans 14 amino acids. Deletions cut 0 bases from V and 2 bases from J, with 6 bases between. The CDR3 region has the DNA TGCGCCAGCAGCTTGGAGGCAGGCAATCAGCCCCAGCATTTT. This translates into CASSLEAGNQPQHF. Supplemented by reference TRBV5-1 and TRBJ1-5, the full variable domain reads KAGVTQTPRYLIKTRGQQVTLSCSPISGHRSVSWYQQTPGQGLQFLFEYFSETQRNKGNFPGRFSGRQFSNSRSEMNVSTLELGDSALYLCASSLEAGNQPQHFGDGTRLSIL.

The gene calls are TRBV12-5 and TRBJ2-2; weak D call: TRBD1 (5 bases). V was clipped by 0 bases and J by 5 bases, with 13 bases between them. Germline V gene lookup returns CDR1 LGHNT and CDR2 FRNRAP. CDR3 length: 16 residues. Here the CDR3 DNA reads TGTGCTAGTGGTTTGGTTCTTCAGGGAAGAACCGGGGAGCTGTTTTTT. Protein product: CASGLVLQGRTGELFF.

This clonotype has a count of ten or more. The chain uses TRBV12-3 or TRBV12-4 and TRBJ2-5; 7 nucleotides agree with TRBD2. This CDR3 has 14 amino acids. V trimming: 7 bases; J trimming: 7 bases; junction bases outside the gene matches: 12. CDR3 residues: CASTLGAGEGTQYF. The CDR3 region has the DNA TGTGCCAGCACCCTTGGGGCGGGGGAGGGGACCCAGTACTTC.

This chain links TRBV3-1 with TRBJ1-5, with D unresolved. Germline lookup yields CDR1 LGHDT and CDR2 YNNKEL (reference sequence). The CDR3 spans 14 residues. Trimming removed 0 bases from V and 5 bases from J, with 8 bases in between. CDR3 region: CASSQDFQYQPQHF. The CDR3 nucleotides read TGTGCCAGCAGCCAAGACTTCCAATATCAGCCCCAGCATTTT.

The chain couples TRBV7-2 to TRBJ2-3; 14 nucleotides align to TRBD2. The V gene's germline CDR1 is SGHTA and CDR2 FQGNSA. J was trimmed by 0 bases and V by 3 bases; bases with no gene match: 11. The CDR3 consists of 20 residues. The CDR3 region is CASSFTPRTSGGPSTDTQYF. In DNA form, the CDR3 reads TGTGCCAGCAGCTTTACCCCCAGGACTAGCGGGGGGCCCAGCACAGATACGCAGTATTTT.

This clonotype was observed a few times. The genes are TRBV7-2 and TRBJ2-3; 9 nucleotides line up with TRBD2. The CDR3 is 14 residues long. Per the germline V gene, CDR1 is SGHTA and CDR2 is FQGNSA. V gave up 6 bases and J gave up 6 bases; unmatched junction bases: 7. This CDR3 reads CASRQGLAADTQYF. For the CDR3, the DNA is TGTGCCAGCAGACAGGGACTAGCTGCCGATACGCAGTATTTT.

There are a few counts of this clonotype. The CDR3 sequence: CATSESYNEQFF. The CDR3 coding sequence is TGTGCCACCAGTGAATCATACAATGAGCAGTTCTTC. The V gene is TRBV24-1, the J gene TRBJ2-1; no reliable D call. Trimming left V 4 bases short and J 4 bases short, with 4 bases between. CDR1 and CDR2 from the germline V gene are KGHDR and SFDVKD. This CDR3 is 12 amino acids long.

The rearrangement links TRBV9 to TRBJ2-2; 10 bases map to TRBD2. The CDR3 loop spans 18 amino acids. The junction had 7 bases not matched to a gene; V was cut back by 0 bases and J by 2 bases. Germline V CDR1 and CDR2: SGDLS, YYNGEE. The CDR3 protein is CASSVDPAGGKNTGELFF. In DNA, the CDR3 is TGTGCCAGCAGCGTAGACCCAGCGGGGGGGAAAAACACCGGGGAGCTGTTTTTT.

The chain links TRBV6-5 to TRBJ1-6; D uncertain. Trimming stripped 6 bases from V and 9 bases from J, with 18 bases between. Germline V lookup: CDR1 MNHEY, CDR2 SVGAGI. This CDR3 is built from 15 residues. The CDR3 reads CASRAVSVTGSPLHF. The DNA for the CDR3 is TGTGCCAGCAGGGCCGTTTCGGTAACGGGTTCACCCCTCCACTTT.

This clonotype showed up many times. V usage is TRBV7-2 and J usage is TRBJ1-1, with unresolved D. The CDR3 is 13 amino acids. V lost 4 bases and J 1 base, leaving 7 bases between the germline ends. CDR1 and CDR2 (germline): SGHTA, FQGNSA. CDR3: CASSSDKNTEAFF. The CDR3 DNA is TGTGCCAGCAGCTCCGACAAGAACACTGAAGCTTTCTTT. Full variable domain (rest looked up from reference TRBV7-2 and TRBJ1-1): GAGVSQSPSNKVTEKGKDVELRCDPISGHTALYWYRQSLGQGLEFLIYFQGNSAPDKSGLPSDRFSAERTGGSVSTLTIQRTQQEDSAVYLCASSSDKNTEAFFGQGTRLTVV.

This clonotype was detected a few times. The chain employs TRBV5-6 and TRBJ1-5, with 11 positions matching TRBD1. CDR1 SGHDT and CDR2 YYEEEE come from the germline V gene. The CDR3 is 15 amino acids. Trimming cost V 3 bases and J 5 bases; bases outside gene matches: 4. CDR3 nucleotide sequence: TGTGCCAGCAGCTCTGGGACAGGGGGACATCAGCCCCAGCATTTT. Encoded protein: CASSSGTGGHQPQHF. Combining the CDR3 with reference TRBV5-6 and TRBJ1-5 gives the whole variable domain DAGVTQSPTHLIKTRGQQVTLRCSPKSGHDTVSWYQQALGQGPQFIFQYYEEEERQRGNFPDRFSGHQFPNYSSELNVNALLLGDSALYLCASSSGTGGHQPQHFGDGTRLSIL.

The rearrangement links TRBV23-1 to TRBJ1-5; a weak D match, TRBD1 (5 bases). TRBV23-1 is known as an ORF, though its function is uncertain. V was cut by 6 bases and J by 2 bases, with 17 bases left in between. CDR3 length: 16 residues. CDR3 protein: CASSRGDSLRNQPQHF. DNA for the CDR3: TGCGCCAGCAGCCGCGGTGACAGTCTCCGCAATCAGCCCCAGCATTTT.

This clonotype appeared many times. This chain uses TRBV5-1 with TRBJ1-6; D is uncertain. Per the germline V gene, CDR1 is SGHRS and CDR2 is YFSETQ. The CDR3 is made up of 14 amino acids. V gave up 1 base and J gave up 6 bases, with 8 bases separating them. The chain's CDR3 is CASSLYLANSPLHF. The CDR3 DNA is TGCGCCAGCAGCTTGTACCTTGCTAATTCACCCCTCCACTTT.

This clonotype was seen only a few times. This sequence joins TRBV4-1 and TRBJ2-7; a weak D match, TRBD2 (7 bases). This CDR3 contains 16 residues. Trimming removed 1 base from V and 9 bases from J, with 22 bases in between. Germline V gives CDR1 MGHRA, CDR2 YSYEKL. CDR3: CASSQGILLAEGVQYF. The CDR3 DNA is TGCGCCAGCAGCCAAGGAATACTGCTAGCGGAGGGGGTGCAGTACTTC.

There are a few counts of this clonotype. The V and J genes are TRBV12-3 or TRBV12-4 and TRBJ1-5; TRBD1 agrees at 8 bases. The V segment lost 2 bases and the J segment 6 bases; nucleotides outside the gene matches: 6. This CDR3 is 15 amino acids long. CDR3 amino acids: CASSLRQGASQPQHF. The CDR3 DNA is TGTGCCAGCAGTTTACGGCAGGGGGCCTCTCAGCCCCAGCATTTT.

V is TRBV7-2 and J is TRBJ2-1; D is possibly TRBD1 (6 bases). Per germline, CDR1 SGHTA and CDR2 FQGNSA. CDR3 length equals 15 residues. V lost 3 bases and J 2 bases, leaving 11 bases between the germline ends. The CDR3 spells CASSFRGLAYNEQFF. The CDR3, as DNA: TGTGCCAGCAGCTTCAGGGGATTGGCCTACAATGAGCAGTTCTTC.

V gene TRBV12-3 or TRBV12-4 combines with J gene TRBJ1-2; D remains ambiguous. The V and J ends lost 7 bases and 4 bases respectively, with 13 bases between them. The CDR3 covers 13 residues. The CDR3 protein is CASNDVGGYGYTF. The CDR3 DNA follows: TGTGCCAGCAATGACGTCGGTGGCTATGGCTACACCTTC.

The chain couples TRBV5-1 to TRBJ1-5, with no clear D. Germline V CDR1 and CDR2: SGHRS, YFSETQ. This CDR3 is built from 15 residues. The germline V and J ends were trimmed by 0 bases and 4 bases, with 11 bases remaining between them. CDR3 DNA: TGCGCCAGCAGCTTGGCCGGGGTTTTTAATCAGCCCCAGCATTTT. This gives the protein CASSLAGVFNQPQHF.

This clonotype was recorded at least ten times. The CDR3 DNA sequence: TGTGCCAGCAGCACCCCGGGACAGGGGAATCGCGGGGAGCTGTTTTTT. This codes for CASSTPGQGNRGELFF. This chain uses TRBV7-9 with TRBJ2-2; 10 nucleotides agree with TRBD1. V trimming: 5 bases; J trimming: 7 bases; junction bases outside the gene matches: 10. The CDR3 spans 16 residues. Germline V gives CDR1 SEHNR, CDR2 FQNEAQ (reference sequence).

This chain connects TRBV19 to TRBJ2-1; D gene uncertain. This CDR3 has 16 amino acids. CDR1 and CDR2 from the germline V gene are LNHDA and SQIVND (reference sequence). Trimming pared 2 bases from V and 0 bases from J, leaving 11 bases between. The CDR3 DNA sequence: TGTGCCAGTAGTATATTTGCACAGAGCTCCTACAATGAGCAGTTCTTC. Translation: CASSIFAQSSYNEQFF.

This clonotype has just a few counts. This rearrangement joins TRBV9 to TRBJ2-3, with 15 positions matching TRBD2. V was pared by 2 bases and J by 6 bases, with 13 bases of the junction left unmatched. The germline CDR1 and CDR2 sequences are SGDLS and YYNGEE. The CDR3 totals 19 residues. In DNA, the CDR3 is TGTGCCAGCAGCGTGGGGGTGGGACTAGCGGGGGGTACATGGGATACGCAGTATTTT. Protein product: CASSVGVGLAGGTWDTQYF.

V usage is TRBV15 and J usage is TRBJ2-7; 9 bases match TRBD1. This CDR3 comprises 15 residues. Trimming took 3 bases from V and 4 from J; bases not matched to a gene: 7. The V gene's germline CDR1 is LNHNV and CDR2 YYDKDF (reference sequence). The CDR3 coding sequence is TGTGCCACCAGCAGTGGAGGGACAGGGTTTTACGAGCAGTACGTC. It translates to CATSSGGTGFYEQYV.